This T cell receptor beta chain was sequenced in a study of T-cell reconstitution after alpha-beta-depleted transplantation in children. Study-wide points: It was reported that alpha-beta T cells came from several hundred expanded graft clones (about two months after transplant).

The V gene end was trimmed by 0 bases and the J gene end by 6 bases; junction bases not matched to a gene: 6. The CDR3 is made up of 15 amino acids. Per the germline V gene, CDR1 is SGHRS and CDR2 is YFSETQ. In the case of this clonotype: Its matching antigen is unknown.

Unique molecular identifiers were incorporated during preparation of the TCRbeta library. TCRdb fed the PCR reads into MiXCR, producing one record per CDR3 protein. The table lists 540,000 or so distinct CDR3 sequences, roughly 23% of them singletons, with less than 15% in the top ten. Material: PBMCs, mostly from graft donor cells, obtained 360 days after TCRalphabeta/CD19-depleted stem cell transplant. The sequence derives from a boy younger than two who had a stem cell transplant for acute myeloid leukemia, so the T cells may come from the graft donor. V gene TRBV5-1 combines with J gene TRBJ1-5; 7 bases line up with TRBD1. The CDR3 is CASSLGQGRGQPQHF. DNA of the CDR3: TGCGCCAGCAGCTTGGGACAGGGCAGAGGTCAGCCCCAGCATTTT. The full variable domain, its missing parts supplied by reference TRBV5-1 and TRBJ1-5, is KAGVTQTPRYLIKTRGQQVTLSCSPISGHRSVSWYQQTPGQGLQFLFEYFSETQRNKGNFPGRFSGRQFSNSRSEMNVSTLELGDSALYLCASSLGQGRGQPQHFGDGTRLSIL.